This TCR beta chain derives from a study of blood T cells in healthy people across ages. Primers used in a second PCR of about 6 to 11 cycles were a sample-barcoded 5' primer and a J-beta primer mix. In TCRdb, the 5' RACE reads were re-called with MiXCR into one record per CDR3 protein. The data show hundreds of thousands of distinct CDR3 sequences, over 40% seen once. As for this clonotype: Its antigen is currently unknown.

Study-wide findings and caveats: The study found more naive CD4+ cells and higher diversity in long-lived than aged donors. PBMCs were not sorted, which prevented a conclusive comparison of naive versus antigen-experienced cells. Age showed a roughly linear inverse relationship with TCR beta diversity per million T cells.

Every sample yielded at least 6.5 million isolated PBMCs. The sequencing sample was made of blood. The clonotype comes from a woman older than 75 in good health.

CDR3: CASSGDPDRVNTGELFF. In DNA, the CDR3 is TGTGCCAGCAGCGGAGACCCGGACAGGGTGAACACCGGGGAGCTGTTTTTT. The genes are TRBV9 and TRBJ2-2; 8 positions agree with TRBD1. V gave up 3 bases and J gave up 1 base; unmatched junction bases: 8. The length of the CDR3 is 17 residues. Germline CDR1 reads SGDLS; CDR2 reads YYNGEE. The whole variable domain, filled in from reference TRBV9 and TRBJ2-2, reads DSGVTQTPKHLITATGQRVTLRCSPRSGDLSVYWYQQSLDQGLQFLIQYYNGEERAKGNILERFSAQQFPDLHSELNLSSLELGDSALYFCASSGDPDRVNTGELFFGEGSRLTVL.